A selection of T cell receptor beta chains follows, all from one sample in a study of blood T cells in healthy people across ages. TCRdb called the 5' RACE reads again in MiXCR, with one record for every CDR3 protein. Among fewer than 1,000,000 distinct CDR3 sequences, around 45% were seen once, and the ten largest hold approximately 19%. The sample comprised blood. Every receptor here comes from a man between 60 and 70 years old in good health. CDR3s include the opening cysteine and the closing phenylalanine or tryptophan. Each record gives: CDR3 protein, CDR3 DNA, J gene, V gene, clone size, D gene. The D gene is left open where the match is weak. Clone size is shown for a subset of rows, as once, few, many or a class of expanded clone.

CSVEEDHGSFTQYF	TGCAGCGTTGAAGAGGACCACGGCTCGTTTACGCAGTATTTT	TRBJ2-3	TRBV29-1	-	-
CASSESLGKYYEQYF	TGCGCCAGCAGTGAGTCGTTGGGGAAATACTACGAGCAGTACTTC	TRBJ2-7	TRBV10-1	-	-
CASSRTIPPGQGDGYTF	TGTGCCAGCAGCAGGACGATCCCCCCGGGACAGGGGGATGGCTACACCTTC	TRBJ1-2	TRBV21-1	-	-
CASSVWVNYGYTF	TGTGCCAGCAGTGTATGGGTAAACTATGGCTACACCTTC	TRBJ1-2	TRBV25-1	-	-
CASGVRRGNEQFF	TGTGCCAGCGGGGTACGGAGGGGGAATGAGCAGTTCTTC	TRBJ2-1	TRBV27	few	-
CASRVSGGAYNEQFF	TGTGCCAGCAGAGTTAGCGGGGGGGCATACAATGAGCAGTTCTTC	TRBJ2-1	TRBV7-8	few	TRBD2
CASSSGQAQDNEQFF	TGTGCCAGCAGCTCCGGACAGGCGCAGGACAATGAGCAGTTCTTC	TRBJ2-1	TRBV11-2	-	TRBD1
CSASPLAGGLVETQYF	TGCAGTGCTAGCCCCCTAGCGGGGGGGCTAGTGGAGACCCAGTACTTC	TRBJ2-5	TRBV20-1	-	TRBD2
CSVGDTTNEQYF	TGCAGCGTTGGGGACACAACAAACGAGCAGTACTTC	TRBJ2-7	TRBV29-1	many	-
CASSYGGFSYEQYF	TGTGCCAGCAGTTACGGAGGCTTCTCCTACGAGCAGTACTTC	TRBJ2-7	TRBV6-5	many	-
CASSVPEGSNYGYTF	TGTGCCAGCAGCGTTCCGGAGGGGTCTAACTATGGCTACACCTTC	TRBJ1-2	TRBV9	-	-